Presented here are 15 T cell receptor beta chains from one specimen sequenced in a study of T cells in Graves' hyperthyroidism and ophthalmopathy. Researchers took RNA transcripts and amplified the TCR beta CDR3 regions from them. When the TCR CDR3 underwent first-round RT-PCR, the HTBI primer set was used. From the multiplex PCR reads, TCRdb called clonotypes with MiXCR, one entry per CDR3 protein. The sample yields around 610,000 distinct CDR3 sequences, 14% to 15% seen once. The specimen was blood. Receptors were obtained from a middle-aged woman with Graves' ophthalmopathy.

This sequence joins TRBV6-1 and TRBJ1-1; D may be TRBD1 (5 bases). CDR1 is MNHNS, CDR2 SASEGT, per germline. V was trimmed by 3 bases and J by 11 bases, leaving 13 bases between them. The CDR3 spans 12 residues. For the CDR3, the DNA is TGTGCCAGCAGTGATAGGGGACCCTGGGCTTTCTTT. This sequence encodes CASSDRGPWAFF.

This clonotype was recorded many times. The chain combines TRBV6-1 with TRBJ1-1; D is ambiguous. Germline values: CDR1 MNHNS, CDR2 SASEGT. The CDR3 runs to 16 residues. The V end was cut by 6 bases, the J end by 0 bases, with 17 bases between. The CDR3 loop is CASSRQMGSLNTEAFF. DNA for the CDR3: TGTGCCAGCAGCCGCCAGATGGGCAGCTTGAACACTGAAGCTTTCTTT.

The CDR3 sequence is CASSPWRGDYGYTF. The CDR3 DNA sequence: TGTGCCAGCAGTCCCTGGAGGGGCGACTATGGCTACACCTTC. The chain joins TRBV28 to TRBJ1-2; a possible D gene is TRBD1 (5 bases). Trimming pared 5 bases from V and 3 bases from J, leaving 13 bases between. Per germline, CDR1 MDHEN and CDR2 SYDVKM. CDR3 length: 14 amino acids.

The chain is built from TRBV20-1 and TRBJ2-7, with 7 bases lining up with TRBD1. The CDR3 is 16 residues long. Trimming removed 0 bases from V and 0 bases from J; junction bases left unmatched: 8. The germline V gene has CDR1 DFQATT and CDR2 SNEGSKA (reference sequence). The CDR3 spells CSARDPRQGSSYEQYF. DNA for the CDR3: TGCAGTGCTAGAGATCCTCGACAGGGTAGCTCCTACGAGCAGTACTTC.

This clonotype was counted ten times or more. V gene TRBV7-9 combines with J gene TRBJ2-2; TRBD1 agrees at 10 bases. CDR1 is SEHNR and CDR2 is FQNEAQ in the germline V gene (reference sequence). The CDR3 totals 15 residues. The V segment lost 3 bases and the J segment 7 bases; nucleotides outside the gene matches: 5. CDR3 DNA sequence: TGTGCCAGCAGCTTCCGACAGGGGGCTATCGGGGAGCTGTTTTTT. Protein: CASSFRQGAIGELFF.

The rearrangement joins TRBV9 to TRBJ2-5; TRBD2 matches at 9 bases. Germline CDR1 SGDLS, CDR2 YYNGEE. Trimming at V came to 4 bases and at J to 4 bases, leaving 8 bases not matched to a gene. CDR3 length: 15 amino acids. The chain's CDR3 is CASSLSLTSGETQYF. The CDR3 DNA follows: TGTGCCAGCAGCCTCAGTCTGACTAGCGGAGAGACCCAGTACTTC.

This clonotype was detected ten times or more. The chain carries TRBV24-1 and TRBJ1-2; possible D gene TRBD1, 5 bases. There are 11 residues in the CDR3. The V end lost 10 bases, the J end lost 4 bases, and 9 bases lay between the germline ends. The V gene's germline CDR1 is KGHDR and CDR2 SFDVKD. CDR3 residues: CATSQGYGYTF. The CDR3 DNA sequence: TGTGCCACGAGCCAGGGCTATGGCTACACCTTC.

This clonotype has at least ten counts. The CDR3 loop reads CAWSPTVGNEAFF. The CDR3, as DNA: TGTGCCTGGAGCCCCACGGTGGGAAATGAAGCTTTCTTT. The chain employs TRBV30 and TRBJ1-1, with D hard to call. This CDR3 is 13 amino acids long. The germline V gene encodes CDR1 GTSNPN and CDR2 SVGIG (reference sequence). V was trimmed by 3 bases and J by 7 bases, leaving 15 bases between them.

The sample holds many counts of this clonotype. The rearrangement joins TRBV6-2 or TRBV6-3 to TRBJ1-1, with unresolved D. There are 14 residues in the CDR3. Trimming left V 6 bases short and J 1 base short, with 12 bases between. Per germline, CDR1 MNHEY and CDR2 SVGEGT. CDR3 sequence reads: CASSDWTGNTEAFF. In nucleotides, the CDR3 is TGTGCCAGCAGCGATTGGACGGGGAACACTGAAGCTTTCTTT.

This clonotype was seen repeatedly, ten times or more. The genes are TRBV28 and TRBJ2-7; 11 positions match TRBD2. This CDR3 contains 15 residues. Germline trimming cut 2 bases from V and 6 bases from J; bases unmatched to any gene: 6. In germline, CDR1 is MDHEN, CDR2 SYDVKM. The CDR3 nucleotides read TGTGCCAGCAGTTTAGATAGCGGGAGGGCCTCCGAGCAGTACTTC. This gives the protein CASSLDSGRASEQYF.

The chain joins TRBV9 to TRBJ2-2; D may correspond to TRBD1 or TRBD2 (5 bases each). From germline, CDR1 is SGDLS and CDR2 YYNGEE. V lost 4 bases and J lost 3, with 13 bases in between. This CDR3 spans 15 amino acids. The CDR3 spells CASSLEGLDTGELFF. In DNA, the CDR3 is TGTGCCAGCAGCTTAGAGGGGTTGGACACCGGGGAGCTGTTTTTT.

This clonotype was observed at least ten times. The rearrangement uses TRBV7-2 and TRBJ1-2; D is undetermined. Germline CDR1 is SGHTA and CDR2 is FQGNSA. CDR3 length equals 12 residues. Deletions cut 4 bases from V and 8 bases from J, with 11 bases between. The CDR3 is CASSSRTGGYTF. The CDR3, as DNA: TGTGCCAGCAGCTCCCGAACGGGGGGCTACACCTTC.

This clonotype has at least ten counts. V gene TRBV19 combines with J gene TRBJ2-5; D possibly uses TRBD1 or TRBD2 (6 bases each). This CDR3 comprises 17 residues. CDR1 LNHDA and CDR2 SQIVND come from the germline V gene (reference sequence). Trimming removed 1 base from V and 1 base from J, with 16 bases in between. The CDR3 DNA follows: TGTGCCAGTAGTATAGCGGGGGCGGGGACGAGCCAAGAGACCCAGTACTTC. Translated: CASSIAGAGTSQETQYF.

This clonotype was seen ten or more times. CDR3 sequence reads: CASSQDRGSQETQYF. The CDR3 DNA sequence: TGCGCCAGCAGCCAAGATAGAGGAAGCCAAGAGACCCAGTACTTC. The chain combines TRBV4-1 with TRBJ2-5; D call uncertain. Germline V gives CDR1 MGHRA, CDR2 YSYEKL. The CDR3 totals 15 residues. V was cut by 0 bases and J by 1 base, with 9 bases left in between.

There are many counts of this clonotype. The V gene is TRBV6-1, the J gene TRBJ1-4; D is ambiguous. V lost 8 bases and J lost 4, with 5 bases in between. This CDR3 is 11 amino acids long. Germline V gene sequence: CDR1 MNHNS, CDR2 SASEGT. CDR3 sequence: CASGLNEKLFF. CDR3 nucleotide sequence: TGTGCCAGCGGCCTTAATGAAAAACTGTTTTTT.